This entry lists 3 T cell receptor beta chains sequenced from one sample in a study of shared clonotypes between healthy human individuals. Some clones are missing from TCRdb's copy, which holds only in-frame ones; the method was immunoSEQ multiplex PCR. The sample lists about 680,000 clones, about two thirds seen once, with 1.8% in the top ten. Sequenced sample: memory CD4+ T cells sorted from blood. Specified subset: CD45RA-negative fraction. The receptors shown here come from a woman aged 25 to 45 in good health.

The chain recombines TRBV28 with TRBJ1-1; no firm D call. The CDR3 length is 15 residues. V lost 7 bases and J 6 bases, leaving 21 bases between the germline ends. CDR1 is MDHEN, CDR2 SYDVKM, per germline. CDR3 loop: CASTTHVGFVAEAFF. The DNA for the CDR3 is TGTGCCAGCACCACTCACGTGGGCTTCGTAGCTGAAGCTTTCTTT.

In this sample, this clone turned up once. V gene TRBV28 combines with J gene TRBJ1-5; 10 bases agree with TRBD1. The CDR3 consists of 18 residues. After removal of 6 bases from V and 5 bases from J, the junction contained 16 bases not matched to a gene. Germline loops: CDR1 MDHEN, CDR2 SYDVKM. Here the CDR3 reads CASRGYPRGQGVDQPQHF. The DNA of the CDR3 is TGTGCCAGCAGGGGTTATCCCCGAGGACAGGGGGTGGATCAGCCCCAGCATTTT.

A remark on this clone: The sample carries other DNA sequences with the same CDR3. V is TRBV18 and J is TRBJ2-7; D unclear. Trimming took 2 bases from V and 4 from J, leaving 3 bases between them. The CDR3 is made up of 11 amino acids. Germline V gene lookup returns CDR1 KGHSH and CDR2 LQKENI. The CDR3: CASSPGYEQYF. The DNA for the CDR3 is TGTGCCAGCTCACCAGGGTACGAGCAGTACTTC.